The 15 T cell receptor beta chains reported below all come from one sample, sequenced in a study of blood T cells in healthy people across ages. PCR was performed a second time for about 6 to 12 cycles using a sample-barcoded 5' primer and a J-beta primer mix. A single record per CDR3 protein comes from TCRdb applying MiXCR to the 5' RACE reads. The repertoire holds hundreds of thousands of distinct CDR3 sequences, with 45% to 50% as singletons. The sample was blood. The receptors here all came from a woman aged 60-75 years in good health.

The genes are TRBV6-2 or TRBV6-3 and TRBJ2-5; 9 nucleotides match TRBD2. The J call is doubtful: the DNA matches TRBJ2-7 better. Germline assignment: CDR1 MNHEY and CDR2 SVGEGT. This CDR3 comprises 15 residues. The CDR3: CASSYVSGGSYEQYF. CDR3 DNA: TGTGCCAGCAGTTACGTTAGCGGGGGAAGCTACGAGCAGTACTTC.

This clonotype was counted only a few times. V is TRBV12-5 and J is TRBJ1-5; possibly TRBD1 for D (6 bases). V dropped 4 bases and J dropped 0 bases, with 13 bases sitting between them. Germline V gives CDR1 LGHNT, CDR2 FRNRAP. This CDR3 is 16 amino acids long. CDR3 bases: TGTGCTAGTGGTTCCGGACAGACATATAGCAATCAGCCCCAGCATTTT. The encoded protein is CASGSGQTYSNQPQHF.

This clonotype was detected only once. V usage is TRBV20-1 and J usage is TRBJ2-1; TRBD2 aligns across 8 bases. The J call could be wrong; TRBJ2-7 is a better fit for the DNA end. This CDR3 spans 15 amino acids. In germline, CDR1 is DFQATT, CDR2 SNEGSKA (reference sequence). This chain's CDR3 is CSASSLAGLYNEQYF. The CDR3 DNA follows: TGCAGTGCTAGCTCCTTAGCGGGACTCTACAATGAGCAGTACTTC.

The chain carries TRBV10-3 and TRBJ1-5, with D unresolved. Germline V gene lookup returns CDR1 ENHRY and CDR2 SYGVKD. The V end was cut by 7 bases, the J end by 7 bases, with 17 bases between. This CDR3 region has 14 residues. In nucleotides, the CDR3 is TGTGCCATCAACCCTGAGCCGGGATTCCAGCCCCAGCATTTT. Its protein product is CAINPEPGFQPQHF.

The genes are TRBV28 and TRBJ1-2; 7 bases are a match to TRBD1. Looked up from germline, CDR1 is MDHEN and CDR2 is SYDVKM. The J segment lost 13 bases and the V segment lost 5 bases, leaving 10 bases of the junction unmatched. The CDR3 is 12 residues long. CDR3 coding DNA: TGTGCCAGCAGTCGTACCGGACAGGCGCCCACCTTC. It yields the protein CASSRTGQAPTF.

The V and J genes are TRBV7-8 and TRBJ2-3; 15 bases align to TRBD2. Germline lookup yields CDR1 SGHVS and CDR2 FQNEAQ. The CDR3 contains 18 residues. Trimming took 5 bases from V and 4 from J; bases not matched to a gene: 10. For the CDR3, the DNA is TGTGCCAGCAGCCTTCGGACTAGCGGGAGGGTGATGGCAGATACGCAGTATTTT. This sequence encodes CASSLRTSGRVMADTQYF.

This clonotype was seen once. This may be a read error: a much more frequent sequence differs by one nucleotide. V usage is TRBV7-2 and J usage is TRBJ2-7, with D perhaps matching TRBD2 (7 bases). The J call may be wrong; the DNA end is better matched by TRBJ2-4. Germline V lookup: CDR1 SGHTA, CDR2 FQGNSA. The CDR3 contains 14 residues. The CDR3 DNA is TGTGCCAGCAGCCCTCCGGGGGGCAGGGACATTCAGTACTTC. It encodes CASSPPGGRDIQYF.

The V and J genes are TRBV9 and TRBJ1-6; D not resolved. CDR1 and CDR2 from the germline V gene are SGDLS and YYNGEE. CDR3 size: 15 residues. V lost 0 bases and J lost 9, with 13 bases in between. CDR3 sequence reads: CASSVGPGLASPLHF. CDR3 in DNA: TGTGCCAGCAGCGTAGGTCCAGGTCTGGCTTCACCCCTCCACTTT. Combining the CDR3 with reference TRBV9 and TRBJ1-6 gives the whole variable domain DSGVTQTPKHLITATGQRVTLRCSPRSGDLSVYWYQQSLDQGLQFLIQYYNGEERAKGNILERFSAQQFPDLHSELNLSSLELGDSALYFCASSVGPGLASPLHFGNGTRLTVT.

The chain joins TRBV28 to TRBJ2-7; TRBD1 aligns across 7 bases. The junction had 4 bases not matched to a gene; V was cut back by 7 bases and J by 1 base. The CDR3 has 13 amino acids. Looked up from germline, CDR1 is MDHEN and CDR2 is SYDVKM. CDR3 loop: CASIPGQSYEQYF. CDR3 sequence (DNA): TGTGCCAGCATTCCGGGACAGTCCTACGAGCAGTACTTC.

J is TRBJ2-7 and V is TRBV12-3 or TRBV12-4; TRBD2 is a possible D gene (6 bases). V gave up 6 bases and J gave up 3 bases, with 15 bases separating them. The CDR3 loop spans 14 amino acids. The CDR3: CASRDSGSHYEQYF. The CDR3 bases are TGTGCCAGCAGGGATAGCGGTTCACACTACGAGCAGTACTTC.

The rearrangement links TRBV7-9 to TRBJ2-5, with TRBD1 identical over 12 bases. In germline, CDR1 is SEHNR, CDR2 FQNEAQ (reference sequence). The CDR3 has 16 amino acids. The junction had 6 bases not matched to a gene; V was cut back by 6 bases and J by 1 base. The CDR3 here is CASSFPGQGAQETQYF. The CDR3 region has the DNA TGTGCCAGCAGTTTCCCGGGACAGGGGGCCCAAGAGACCCAGTACTTC.

Here the CDR3 DNA reads TGTGCCAGCAGTATCCTCGGTGCGGGAGATAACGAGCAGTACTTC. Its protein product is CASSILGAGDNEQYF. This rearrangement joins TRBV27 to TRBJ2-7; 7 bases agree with TRBD2. The ends lost 5 bases at V and 5 bases at J; junction bases unmatched: 12. Germline-derived CDR1 and CDR2 are MNHEY and SMNVEV (reference sequence). The CDR3 loop spans 15 amino acids.

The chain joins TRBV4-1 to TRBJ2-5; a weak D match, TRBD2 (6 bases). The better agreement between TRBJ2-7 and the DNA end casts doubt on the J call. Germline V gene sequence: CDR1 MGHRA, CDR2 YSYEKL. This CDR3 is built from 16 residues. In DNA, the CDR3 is TGCGCCAGCAGCCAAGGGAGGGGAAGATTCCCCTACGAGCAGTACTTC. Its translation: CASSQGRGRFPYEQYF.

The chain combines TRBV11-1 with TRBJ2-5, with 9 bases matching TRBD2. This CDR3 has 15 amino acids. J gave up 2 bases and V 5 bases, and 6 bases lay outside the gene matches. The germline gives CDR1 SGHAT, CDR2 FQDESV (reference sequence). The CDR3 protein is CASSPRTSAQETQYF. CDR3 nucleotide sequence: TGTGCCAGCAGCCCTAGGACTAGCGCACAAGAGACCCAGTACTTC.

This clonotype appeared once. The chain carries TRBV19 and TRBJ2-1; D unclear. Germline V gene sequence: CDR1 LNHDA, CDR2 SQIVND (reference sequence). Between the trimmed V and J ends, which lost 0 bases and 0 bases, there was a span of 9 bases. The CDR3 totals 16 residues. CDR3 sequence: CASSIDAPSSYNEQFF. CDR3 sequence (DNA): TGTGCCAGTAGTATAGATGCGCCTAGCTCCTACAATGAGCAGTTCTTC.